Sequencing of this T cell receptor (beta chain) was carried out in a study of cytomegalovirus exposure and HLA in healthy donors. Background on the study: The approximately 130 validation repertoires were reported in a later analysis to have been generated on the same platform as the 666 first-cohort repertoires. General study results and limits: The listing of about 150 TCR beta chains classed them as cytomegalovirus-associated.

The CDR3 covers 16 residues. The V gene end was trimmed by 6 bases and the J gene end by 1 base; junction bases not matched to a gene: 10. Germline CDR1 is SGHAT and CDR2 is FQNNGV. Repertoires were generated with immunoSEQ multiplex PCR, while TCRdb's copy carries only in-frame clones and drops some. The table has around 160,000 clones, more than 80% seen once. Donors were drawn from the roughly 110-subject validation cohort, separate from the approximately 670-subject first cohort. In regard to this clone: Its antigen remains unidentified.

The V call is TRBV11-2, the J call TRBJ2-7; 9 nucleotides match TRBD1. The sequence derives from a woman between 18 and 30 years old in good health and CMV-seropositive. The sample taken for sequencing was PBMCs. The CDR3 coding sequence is TGTGCCAGCAGAAGATTTACAGGGGGCAGTTCCTACGAGCAGTACTTC. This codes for CASRRFTGGSSYEQYF.